A single sample gave rise to the 14 T cell receptor beta chains below, sequenced in a study of blood T cell repertoires in COVID-19. Measured with immunoSEQ multiplex PCR; TCRdb has only the in-frame clones, and not every one. The table has about 64,000 clones, around nine tenths seen once. The source material was PBMCs or T cells enriched from blood (not recorded which). These receptors were taken from a woman in her thirties or forties who had recovered from COVID-19.

This rearrangement joins TRBV18 to TRBJ1-4; TRBD1 matches 7 bases. The CDR3 sequence is 16 residues long. The germline V gene encodes CDR1 KGHSH and CDR2 LQKENI. The trim removed 1 base at V and 8 bases at J, leaving 10 bases unmatched. The CDR3 nucleotides are TGTGCCAGCTCACCACTTTTTGGGGACAGAGGAGAAAAACTGTTTTTT. Its translation: CASSPLFGDRGEKLFF.

This clone was detected once. V and J are TRBV19 and TRBJ1-1, with 8 bases identical to TRBD1. The CDR3 sequence is 17 residues long. Trimming took 0 bases from V and 4 from J; bases not matched to a gene: 10. CDR1 is LNHDA and CDR2 is SQIVND in the germline V gene (reference sequence). The CDR3 protein is CASSIDTTFTGGTEAFF. In DNA form, the CDR3 reads TGTGCCAGTAGTATAGATACGACATTCACAGGGGGCACTGAAGCTTTCTTT.

This chain connects TRBV7-2 to TRBJ2-3; 8 bases align to TRBD2. Germline assignment: CDR1 SGHTA and CDR2 FQGNSA. The ends lost 2 bases at V and 4 bases at J; junction bases unmatched: 8. CDR3 length: 16 amino acids. CDR3 amino acids: CASSLNGGAVPDTQYF. CDR3 bases: TGTGCCAGCAGCTTAAACGGGGGGGCCGTTCCAGATACGCAGTATTTT.

This chain connects TRBV5-6 to TRBJ1-5; tentative D call: TRBD1 (5 bases). The V gene's germline CDR1 is SGHDT and CDR2 YYEEEE. V lost 2 bases, J lost 6 bases, and 6 bases lay in between. The CDR3 spans 12 residues. CDR3 sequence (DNA): TGTGCCAGCAGCTTAGGGGTTCAGCCCCAGCATTTT. This codes for CASSLGVQPQHF.

The chain links TRBV3-1 (or the pseudogene TRBV3-2) to TRBJ1-1; 7 bases fit TRBD1. Germline assignment: CDR1 LGHDT and CDR2 YNNKEL (reference sequence). Trimming at V came to 7 bases and at J to 1 base, leaving 6 bases not matched to a gene. This CDR3 region has 14 residues. The CDR3 DNA is TGTGCCAGCATCCCGACAGGGCAGAACACTGAAGCTTTCTTT. It specifies CASIPTGQNTEAFF.

This chain joins TRBV15 and TRBJ1-5; 8 bases line up with TRBD1. V lost 1 base and J lost 5; bases outside the gene matches: 4. Germline CDR1 LNHNV, CDR2 YYDKDF (reference sequence). The CDR3 is 15 amino acids. The CDR3 here is CATSRVQQGDQPQHF. The CDR3 DNA follows: TGTGCCACCAGCAGAGTGCAACAGGGGGATCAGCCCCAGCATTTT.

The chain recombines TRBV12-3 or TRBV12-4 with TRBJ2-3, with TRBD1 as a possible D gene (6 bases). V lost 6 bases to trimming and J lost 6 bases, with 7 bases between them. CDR3 size: 11 residues. The CDR3 bases are TGTGCCAGCAGCCAGGGGGATACGCAGTATTTT. Amino acids: CASSQGDTQYF.

J is TRBJ2-5 and V is TRBV24-1, with TRBD1 matching 7 bases. The CDR3 spans 15 residues. The germline gives CDR1 KGHDR, CDR2 SFDVKD. V gave up 4 bases and J gave up 1 base; unmatched junction bases: 5. CDR3 residues: CATSDVKGAQETQYF. The CDR3 DNA sequence: TGTGCCACCAGTGACGTGAAGGGGGCCCAAGAGACCCAGTACTTC.

V and J are TRBV19 and TRBJ2-1; 7 positions agree with TRBD1. Per the germline V gene, CDR1 is LNHDA and CDR2 is SQIVND (reference sequence). There are 14 residues in the CDR3. V was pared by 9 bases and J by 6 bases, with 11 bases of the junction left unmatched. The CDR3 DNA reads as TGTGCCAGCTCCAGGGGGACCCAACTCAATGAGCAGTTCTTC. This encodes CASSRGTQLNEQFF.

The rearrangement uses TRBV19 and TRBJ1-6; the D gene is possibly TRBD1 (5 bases). CDR3 size: 14 residues. CDR1 is LNHDA, CDR2 SQIVND, per germline (reference sequence). Trimming removed 3 bases at V and 10 bases at J, with 13 bases between. The CDR3, as DNA: TGTGCCAGTAGTATGGTCAGGGAGGCCTCACCCCTCCACTTT. Translated: CASSMVREASPLHF.

A word on this clone: One junction end does not reproduce the germline sequence, and a read error may be involved. The rearrangement joins TRBV9 to TRBJ2-1; TRBD2 might be the D (7 bases). Per the germline V gene, CDR1 is SGDLS and CDR2 is YYNGEE. The CDR3 length is 15 residues. The CDR3 nucleotides are TGTGCCAGCATTCGGGGGGCGCCCTCCAACAATGAGCAGTTCTTC. Residues: CASIRGAPSNNEQFF.

This chain joins TRBV9 and TRBJ2-5, with D perhaps TRBD2 (5 bases). This CDR3 comprises 16 residues. Germline CDR1 is SGDLS and CDR2 is YYNGEE. The V and J ends lost 3 bases and 0 bases respectively, with 15 bases between them. The CDR3 DNA sequence: TGTGCCAGCAGCGAATCTGGCGGGTCGTACCAAGAGACCCAGTACTTC. Translated: CASSESGGSYQETQYF.

V is TRBV6-5 and J is TRBJ1-5; the D is unclear. From germline, CDR1 is MNHEY and CDR2 SVGAGI. The length of the CDR3 is 13 residues. V was clipped by 8 bases and J by 4 bases, with 12 bases between them. CDR3 nucleotide sequence: TGTGCCAGCGGGAGGTTTCGGAATCAGCCCCAGCATTTT. Its translation: CASGRFRNQPQHF.

This chain uses TRBV28 with TRBJ2-1, with D perhaps matching TRBD2 (6 bases). CDR1 is MDHEN, CDR2 SYDVKM, per germline. V was shortened by 4 bases and J by 0 bases, with 10 bases between the two germline ends. The CDR3 is 15 amino acids. CDR3 sequence: CASSSAGLSYNEQFF. The CDR3 DNA reads TGTGCCAGCAGTTCAGCGGGTCTCTCCTACAATGAGCAGTTCTTC.